Listed below are T cell receptor beta chains from one sample, sequenced in a study of CXCR3-negative and CXCR3-positive naive CD8 T cells. TCRdb re-called the 5' RACE reads; one entry per CDR3 protein, DNA not given. This sample's clone table lists 50,000 to 65,000 distinct CDR3 sequences. Specimen: naive CXCR3- CD8+ T cells from blood. These receptors were taken from a human donor in good health. Some clones in this sample may be carry-over from other donors' samples. Each CDR3 is given with its conserved first and last residue. Size tells how often a clone was seen (once, few, many) or the class of an expanded clone, and some rows leave it out.

v_gene: TRBV9
j_gene: TRBJ2-1
abundance: NA
CDR3aa: CASSVFLSGSYNEQFF

v_gene: TRBV5-1
j_gene: TRBJ2-7
abundance: NA
CDR3aa: CASSSGASSYEQYF

v_gene: TRBV15
j_gene: TRBJ2-5
abundance: NA
CDR3aa: CATSGAGSQETQYF

v_gene: TRBV29-1
j_gene: TRBJ2-1
abundance: NA
CDR3aa: CSVPDRGPVQYNEQFF

v_gene: TRBV28
j_gene: TRBJ2-1
abundance: NA
CDR3aa: CASSLPVIDEQFF

v_gene: TRBV14
j_gene: TRBJ2-1
abundance: NA
CDR3aa: CASSQSGTNYNEQFF

v_gene: TRBV28
j_gene: TRBJ2-7
abundance: NA
CDR3aa: CASTTGSSNSYEQYF

v_gene: TRBV28
j_gene: TRBJ2-5
abundance: NA
CDR3aa: CASSFTLDPGQEYF

v_gene: TRBV5-1
j_gene: TRBJ1-1
abundance: NA
CDR3aa: CASNGQGQTEAFF

v_gene: TRBV6-5
j_gene: TRBJ2-1
abundance: NA
CDR3aa: CASTKLGPGEQFF

v_gene: TRBV6-2/TRBV6-3
j_gene: TRBJ2-3
abundance: NA
CDR3aa: CASSYFVEDTDTQYF

v_gene: TRBV4-1
j_gene: TRBJ2-1
abundance: NA
CDR3aa: CASSHPGLAGESSSYNEQFF

v_gene: TRBV7-2
j_gene: TRBJ2-7
abundance: NA
CDR3aa: CASSYYDSLQYF

v_gene: TRBV21-1
j_gene: TRBJ2-1
abundance: NA
CDR3aa: CASSKDARPTGSCYNEQFF

v_gene: TRBV28
j_gene: TRBJ1-2
abundance: NA
CDR3aa: CASRTSDGQANYGYTF

v_gene: TRBV20-1
j_gene: TRBJ2-7
abundance: NA
CDR3aa: CSARDESGGYEQYF

v_gene: TRBV11-2
j_gene: TRBJ2-1
abundance: NA
CDR3aa: CASSLFEAGGYNEQFF

v_gene: TRBV5-1
j_gene: TRBJ2-3
abundance: NA
CDR3aa: CASSSVGALSDTQYF

v_gene: TRBV7-6
j_gene: TRBJ1-1
abundance: NA
CDR3aa: CASSHSTLIEAFF

v_gene: TRBV29-1
j_gene: TRBJ2-1
abundance: NA
CDR3aa: CSVERGRDNEQFF

v_gene: TRBV7-9
j_gene: TRBJ2-7
abundance: NA
CDR3aa: CASSLAAPTGRYEQYF

v_gene: TRBV29-1
j_gene: TRBJ2-7
abundance: NA
CDR3aa: CSVEVGQGAGFNYEQYF

v_gene: TRBV29-1
j_gene: TRBJ2-7
abundance: NA
CDR3aa: CSVELGVPYEQYF

v_gene: TRBV4-3
j_gene: TRBJ2-6
abundance: NA
CDR3aa: CASSQDVASGANVLTF

v_gene: TRBV9
j_gene: TRBJ2-7
abundance: NA
CDR3aa: CASGPWTGTYEQYF

v_gene: TRBV11-3
j_gene: TRBJ2-3
abundance: NA
CDR3aa: CASSPILGDTQYF

v_gene: TRBV27
j_gene: TRBJ1-5
abundance: NA
CDR3aa: CASSSKGTGNQPQHF

v_gene: TRBV5-5
j_gene: TRBJ2-7
abundance: NA
CDR3aa: CASSGQGAKEQYF

v_gene: TRBV12-3/TRBV12-4
j_gene: TRBJ2-7
abundance: NA
CDR3aa: CASTLGHSYEQYF

v_gene: TRBV9
j_gene: TRBJ1-6
abundance: NA
CDR3aa: CASSVGDSPSPLHF

v_gene: TRBV11-1
j_gene: TRBJ1-1
abundance: NA
CDR3aa: CASSVSKGGTNTESFF

v_gene: TRBV20-1
j_gene: TRBJ2-1
abundance: NA
CDR3aa: CSAPTSGSKDEQFF

v_gene: TRBV20-1
j_gene: TRBJ1-1
abundance: NA
CDR3aa: CSANRQVTEAFF

v_gene: TRBV7-2
j_gene: TRBJ1-5
abundance: medium-sized
CDR3aa: CASSLEANQPQHF

v_gene: TRBV28
j_gene: TRBJ2-1
abundance: NA
CDR3aa: CASSLTGGGNEQFF

v_gene: TRBV14
j_gene: TRBJ2-3
abundance: NA
CDR3aa: CASSQDWTSGGSEDTQYF

v_gene: TRBV6-6
j_gene: TRBJ2-7
abundance: NA
CDR3aa: CASSPRDRADEQYF

v_gene: TRBV7-6
j_gene: TRBJ1-2
abundance: NA
CDR3aa: CASSPGQATANYGYTF

v_gene: TRBV23-1
j_gene: TRBJ2-1
abundance: NA
CDR3aa: CTRVQGGNEQFF

v_gene: TRBV20-1
j_gene: TRBJ1-6
abundance: NA
CDR3aa: CSARQGIRNSPLHF

v_gene: TRBV7-8
j_gene: TRBJ2-1
abundance: NA
CDR3aa: CASSLALRGGSSYNEQFF

v_gene: TRBV4-1
j_gene: TRBJ1-5
abundance: NA
CDR3aa: CASSQTTTDSNQPQHF